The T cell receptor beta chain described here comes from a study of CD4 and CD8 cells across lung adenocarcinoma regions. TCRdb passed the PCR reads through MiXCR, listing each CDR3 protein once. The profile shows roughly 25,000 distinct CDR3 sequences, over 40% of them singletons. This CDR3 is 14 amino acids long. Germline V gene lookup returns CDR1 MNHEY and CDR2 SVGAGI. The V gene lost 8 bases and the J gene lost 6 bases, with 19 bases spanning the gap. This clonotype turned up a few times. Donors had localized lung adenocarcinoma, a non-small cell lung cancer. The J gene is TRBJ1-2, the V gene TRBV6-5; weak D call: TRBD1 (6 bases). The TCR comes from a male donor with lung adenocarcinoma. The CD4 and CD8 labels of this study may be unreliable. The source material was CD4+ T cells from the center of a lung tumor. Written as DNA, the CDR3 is TGTGCCAGCGTACTCCGGACAGACTTTCATGGCTACACCTTC. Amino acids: CASVLRTDFHGYTF.